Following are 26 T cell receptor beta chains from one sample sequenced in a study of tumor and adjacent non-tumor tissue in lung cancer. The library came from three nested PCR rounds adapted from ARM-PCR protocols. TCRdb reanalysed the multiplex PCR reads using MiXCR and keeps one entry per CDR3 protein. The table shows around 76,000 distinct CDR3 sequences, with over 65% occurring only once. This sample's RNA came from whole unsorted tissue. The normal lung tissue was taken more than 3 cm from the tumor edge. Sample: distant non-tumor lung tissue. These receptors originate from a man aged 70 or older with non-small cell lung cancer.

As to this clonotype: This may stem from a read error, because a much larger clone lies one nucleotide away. The CDR3, as DNA: TGTGCCAGCAGCTTCAGGGTCTCGAGGAAGCAGTACTTC. Translating gives CASSFRVSRKQYF. The chain joins TRBV5-6 to TRBJ2-7; weak D call: TRBD1 (5 bases). Germline values: CDR1 SGHDT, CDR2 YYEEEE. V lost 2 bases to trimming and J lost 8 bases, with 14 bases between them. The CDR3 has 13 residues.

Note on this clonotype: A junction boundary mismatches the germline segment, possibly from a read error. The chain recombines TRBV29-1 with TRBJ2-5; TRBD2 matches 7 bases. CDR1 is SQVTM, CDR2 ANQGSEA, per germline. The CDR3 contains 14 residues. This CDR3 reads CKWREPLYQETQYF. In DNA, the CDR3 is TGCAAATGGCGGGAGCCCTTGTACCAAGAGACCCAGTACTTT.

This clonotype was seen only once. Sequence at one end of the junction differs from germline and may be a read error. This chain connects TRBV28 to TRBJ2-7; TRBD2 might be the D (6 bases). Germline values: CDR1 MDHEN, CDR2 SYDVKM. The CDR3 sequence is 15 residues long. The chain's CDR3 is CTSASRRAGGYEHYF. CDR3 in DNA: TGTACCAGCGCTTCCCGGCGGGCCGGGGGTTACGAGCACTACTTC.

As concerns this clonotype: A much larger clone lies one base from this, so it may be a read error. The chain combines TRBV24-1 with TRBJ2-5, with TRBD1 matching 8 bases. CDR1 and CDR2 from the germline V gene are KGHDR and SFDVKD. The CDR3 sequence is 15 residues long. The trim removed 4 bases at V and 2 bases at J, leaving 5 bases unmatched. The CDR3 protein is CATSEPTGVQETQYF. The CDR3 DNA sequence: TGTGCCACCAGTGAGCCGACAGGGGTTCAAGAGACCCAGTACTTC.

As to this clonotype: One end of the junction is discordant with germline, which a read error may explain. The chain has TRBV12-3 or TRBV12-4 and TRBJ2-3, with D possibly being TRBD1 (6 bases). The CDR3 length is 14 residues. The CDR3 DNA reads TGTACCAGCAGGAGCGGTGGGGGCACAGATAAGCAGTATTTT. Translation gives CTSRSGGGTDKQYF.

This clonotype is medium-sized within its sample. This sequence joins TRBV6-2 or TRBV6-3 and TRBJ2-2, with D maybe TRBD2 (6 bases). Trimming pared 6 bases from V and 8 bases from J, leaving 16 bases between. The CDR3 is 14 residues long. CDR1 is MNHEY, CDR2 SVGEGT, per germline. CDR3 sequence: CASRRGTSAGELFF. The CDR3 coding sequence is TGTGCCAGCAGACGCGGGACCTCAGCTGGGGAGCTGTTTTTT.

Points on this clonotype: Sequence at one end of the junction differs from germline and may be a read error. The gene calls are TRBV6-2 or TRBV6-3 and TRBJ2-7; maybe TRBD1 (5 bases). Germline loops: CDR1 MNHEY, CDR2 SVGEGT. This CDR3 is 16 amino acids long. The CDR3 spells CASSYLTVLSSYEQYF. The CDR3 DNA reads TGTGCCAGTAGTTACCTGACAGTACTTTCCTCCTACGAGCAGTACTTC.

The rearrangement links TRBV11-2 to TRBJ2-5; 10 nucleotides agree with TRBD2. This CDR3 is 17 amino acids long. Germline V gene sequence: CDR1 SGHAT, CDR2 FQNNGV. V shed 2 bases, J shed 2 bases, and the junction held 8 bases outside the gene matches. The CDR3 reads CASSLMLAGGTQETQYF. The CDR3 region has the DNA TGTGCCAGCAGCTTAATGTTAGCGGGGGGTACTCAAGAGACCCAGTACTTC.

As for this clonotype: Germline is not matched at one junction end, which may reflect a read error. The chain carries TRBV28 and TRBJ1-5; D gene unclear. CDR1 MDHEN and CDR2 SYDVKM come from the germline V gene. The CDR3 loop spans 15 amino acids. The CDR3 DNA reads TGTGCCAGCCGTCCCTCGACGGGCGGCAATCAGCCCCAGAATTTT. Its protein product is CASRPSTGGNQPQNF.

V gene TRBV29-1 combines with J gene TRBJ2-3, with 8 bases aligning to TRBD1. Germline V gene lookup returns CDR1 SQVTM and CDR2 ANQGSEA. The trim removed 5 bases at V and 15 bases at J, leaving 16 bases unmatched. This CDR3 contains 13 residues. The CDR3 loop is CSVPRQGADTHYF. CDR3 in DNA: TGCAGCGTTCCCCGTCAGGGGGCGGATACCCACTATTTT.

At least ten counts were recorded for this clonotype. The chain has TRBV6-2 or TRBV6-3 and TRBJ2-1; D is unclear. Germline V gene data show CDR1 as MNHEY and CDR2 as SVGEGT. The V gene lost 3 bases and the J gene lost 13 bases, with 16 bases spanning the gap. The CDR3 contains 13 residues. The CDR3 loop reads CASSYSQNRGQFF. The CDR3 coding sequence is TGTGCCAGCAGTTATTCCCAGAACCGAGGACAGTTCTTC.

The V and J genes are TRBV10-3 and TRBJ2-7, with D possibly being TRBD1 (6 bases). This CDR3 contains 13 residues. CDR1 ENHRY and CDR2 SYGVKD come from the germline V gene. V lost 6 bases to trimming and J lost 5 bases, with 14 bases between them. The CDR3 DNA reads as TGTGCCATCAGGGAGACAGGATTCCACGAGCAGTACTTC. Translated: CAIRETGFHEQYF.

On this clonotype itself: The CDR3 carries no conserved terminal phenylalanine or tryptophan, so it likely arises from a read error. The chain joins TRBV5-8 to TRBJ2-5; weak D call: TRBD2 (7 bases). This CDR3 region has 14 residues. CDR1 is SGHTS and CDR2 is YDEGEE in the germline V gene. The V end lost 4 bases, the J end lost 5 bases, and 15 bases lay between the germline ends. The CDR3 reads CASSVRGARETQYL. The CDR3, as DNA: TGTGCCAGCAGCGTACGGGGGGCTCGCGAGACCCAGTACTTA.

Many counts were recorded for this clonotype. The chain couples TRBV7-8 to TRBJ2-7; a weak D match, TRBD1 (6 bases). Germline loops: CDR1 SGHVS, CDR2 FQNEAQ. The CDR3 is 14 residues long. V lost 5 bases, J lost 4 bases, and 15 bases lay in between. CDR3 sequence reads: CASSLWDTTYEQYF. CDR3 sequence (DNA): TGTGCCAGCAGCCTATGGGACACTACTTACGAGCAGTACTTC.

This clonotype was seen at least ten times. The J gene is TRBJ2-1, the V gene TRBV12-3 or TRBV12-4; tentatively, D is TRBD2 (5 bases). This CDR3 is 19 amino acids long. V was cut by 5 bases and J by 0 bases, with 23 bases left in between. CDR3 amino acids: CASSGADPHLTSSYNEQFF. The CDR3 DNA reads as TGTGCCAGCAGTGGAGCGGACCCTCACCTCACCAGCTCCTACAATGAGCAGTTCTTC.

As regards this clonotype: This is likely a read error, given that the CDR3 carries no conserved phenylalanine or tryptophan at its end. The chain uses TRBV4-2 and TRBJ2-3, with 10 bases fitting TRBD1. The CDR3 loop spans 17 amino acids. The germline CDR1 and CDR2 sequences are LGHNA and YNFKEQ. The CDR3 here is CASSQELPGQGRDTQYL. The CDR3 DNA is TGTGCTAGCAGCCAAGAATTACCGGGACAGGGGAGAGATACGCAGTATTTA.

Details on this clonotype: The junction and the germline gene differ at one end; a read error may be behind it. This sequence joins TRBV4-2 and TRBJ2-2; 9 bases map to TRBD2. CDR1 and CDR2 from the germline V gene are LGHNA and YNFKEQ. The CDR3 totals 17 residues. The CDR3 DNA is TGTGTCAGCAGCCAACATTATCGCGGGGGGGCCCCCGGGGAGCTGTTTTTT. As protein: CVSSQHYRGGAPGELFF.

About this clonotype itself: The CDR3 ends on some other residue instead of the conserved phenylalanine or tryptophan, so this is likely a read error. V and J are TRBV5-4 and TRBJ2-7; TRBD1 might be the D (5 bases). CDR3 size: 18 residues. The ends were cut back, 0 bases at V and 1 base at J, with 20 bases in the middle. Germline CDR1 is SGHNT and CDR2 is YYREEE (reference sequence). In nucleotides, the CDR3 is TGTGCCAGCAGCTTGGCTCTAGGGGTGGAGCCAACATCCTACGAGCAGTACTAC. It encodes CASSLALGVEPTSYEQYY.

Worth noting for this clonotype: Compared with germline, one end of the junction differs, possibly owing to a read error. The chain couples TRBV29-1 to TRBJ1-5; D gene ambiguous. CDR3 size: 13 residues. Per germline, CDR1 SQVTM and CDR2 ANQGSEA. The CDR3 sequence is CRVLTYSNQPHHF. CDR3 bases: TGCAGAGTTTTAACGTATAGCAATCAGCCCCATCATTTT.

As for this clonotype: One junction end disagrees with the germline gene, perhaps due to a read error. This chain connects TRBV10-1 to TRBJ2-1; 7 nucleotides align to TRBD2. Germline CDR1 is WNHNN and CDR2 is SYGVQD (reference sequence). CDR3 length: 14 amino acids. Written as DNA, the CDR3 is TGCGCCAGCAGTCCGGGGGGTTCCTACTATGAGCAGTTCTTC. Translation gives CASSPGGSYYEQFF.

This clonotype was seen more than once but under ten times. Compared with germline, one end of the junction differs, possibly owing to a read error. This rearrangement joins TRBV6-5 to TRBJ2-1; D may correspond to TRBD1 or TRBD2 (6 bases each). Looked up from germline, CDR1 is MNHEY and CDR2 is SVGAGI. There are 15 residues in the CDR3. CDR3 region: CASSLDGGSYNEQLF. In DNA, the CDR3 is TGTGCCAGCAGTTTGGACGGGGGCTCCTACAATGAGCAGTTGTTC.

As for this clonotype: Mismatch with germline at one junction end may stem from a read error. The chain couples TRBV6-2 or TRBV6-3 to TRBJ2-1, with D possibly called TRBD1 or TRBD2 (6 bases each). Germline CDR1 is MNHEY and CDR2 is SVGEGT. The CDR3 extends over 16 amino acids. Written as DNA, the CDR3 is TGTGTCAGCAGTTGGATTAAGGGGGGTTTAAGCAATGAGCAGCTCTTC. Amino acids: CVSSWIKGGLSNEQLF.

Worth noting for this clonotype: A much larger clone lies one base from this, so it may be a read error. CDR3 sequence: CASSGSESSYNEQFF. The CDR3 DNA follows: TGCGCCAGCAGTGGAAGCGAATCCTCCTACAATGAGCAGTTCTTC. V gene TRBV10-1 combines with J gene TRBJ2-1; no firm D call. Trimming pared 4 bases from V and 0 bases from J, leaving 10 bases between. CDR3 length: 15 residues. Germline CDR1 is WNHNN and CDR2 is SYGVQD (reference sequence).

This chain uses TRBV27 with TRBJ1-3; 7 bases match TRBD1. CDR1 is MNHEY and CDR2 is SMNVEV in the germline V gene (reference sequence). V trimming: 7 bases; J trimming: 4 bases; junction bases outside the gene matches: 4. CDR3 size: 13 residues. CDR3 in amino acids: CASTTGAGNTIYF. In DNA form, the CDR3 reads TGTGCCAGCACCACAGGGGCCGGAAACACCATATATTTT.

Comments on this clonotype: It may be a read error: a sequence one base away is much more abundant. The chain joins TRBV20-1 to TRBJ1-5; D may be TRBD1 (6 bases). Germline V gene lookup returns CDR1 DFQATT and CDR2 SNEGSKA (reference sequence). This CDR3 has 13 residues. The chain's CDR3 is CSARLTGRVSHHF. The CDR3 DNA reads TGCAGTGCTAGACTTACAGGGCGGGTGTCCCACCATTTT.

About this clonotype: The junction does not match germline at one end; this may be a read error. The CDR3 nucleotides are TGTGCCAACAGCATCAGGGTTGCAGATTACGAGCGGTACTTC. Encoded protein: CANSIRVADYERYF. This chain connects TRBV11-1 to TRBJ2-7, with D maybe TRBD1 (5 bases). This CDR3 is built from 14 residues. Germline lookup yields CDR1 SGHAT and CDR2 FQDESV (reference sequence).